A selection of T cell receptor beta chains follows, all from one sample in a study of technical replicates of blood from several donors. Method: immunoSEQ multiplex PCR; TCRdb's copy keeps in-frame clones and lacks some. The table shows around 60,000 clones, with nearly 95% occurring only once. The sample comprised PBMCs. These receptors all come from a human donor in good health. Some clones in this sample may be carry-over from other donors' samples. Both conserved end residues are part of each CDR3. The order of the fields is V gene, CDR3 length, D gene, J gene, clone size, CDR3 DNA, CDR3 protein. D genes are given only for firm matches. Size is omitted from some rows. Given values are once, few, many or a class for expanded clones.

v_call: TRBV5-6; cdr3_length: 17; d_call: -; j_call: TRBJ1-1; clone_size: -; cdr3_nt: TGTGCCAGCAGCCGAAGGACAGAAAGAACAATGAACACTGAAGCTTTCTTT; cdr3_aa: CASSRRTERTMNTEAFF
v_call: TRBV10-3; cdr3_length: 14; d_call: TRBD2; j_call: TRBJ2-7; clone_size: -; cdr3_nt: TGTGCCATCAGTGCCCACGGGGGGAACTACGAGCAGTACTTC; cdr3_aa: CAISAHGGNYEQYF
v_call: TRBV5-6; cdr3_length: 15; d_call: TRBD2; j_call: TRBJ2-5; clone_size: -; cdr3_nt: TGTGCCAGCAGCTTGGCGCTAGCGGGAGGGTCGACCCAGTACTTC; cdr3_aa: CASSLALAGGSTQYF
v_call: TRBV4-2; cdr3_length: 14; d_call: -; j_call: TRBJ2-1; clone_size: -; cdr3_nt: TGTGCCAGCAGCCCAAGGGCGGACCCGGGGGAGCAGTTCTTC; cdr3_aa: CASSPRADPGEQFF
v_call: TRBV4-1; cdr3_length: 17; d_call: TRBD2; j_call: TRBJ2-7; clone_size: -; cdr3_nt: TGCGCCAGCAGCCACCCCAAGACGGGGGGTCTCTCCTACGAGCAGTACTTC; cdr3_aa: CASSHPKTGGLSYEQYF
v_call: TRBV11-2; cdr3_length: 15; d_call: TRBD1; j_call: TRBJ1-2; clone_size: -; cdr3_nt: TGTGCCAGCAGGTCCGGGACAGGGTATAGCTATGGCTACACCTTC; cdr3_aa: CASRSGTGYSYGYTF
v_call: TRBV9; cdr3_length: 15; d_call: TRBD1; j_call: TRBJ1-2; clone_size: -; cdr3_nt: TGTGCCAGCAGCGTACAGGGGACAGGGAACTATGGCTACACCTTC; cdr3_aa: CASSVQGTGNYGYTF
v_call: TRBV7-6; cdr3_length: 15; d_call: -; j_call: TRBJ2-3; clone_size: -; cdr3_nt: TGTGCCAGCAGCCCCCAGACGCTCGGGTCAGATACGCAGTATTTT; cdr3_aa: CASSPQTLGSDTQYF
v_call: TRBV5-6; cdr3_length: 17; d_call: TRBD2; j_call: TRBJ2-1; clone_size: -; cdr3_nt: TGTGCCAGCAGCGAGGGACTAGCGGGGGCGAGCTACAATGAGCAGTTCTTC; cdr3_aa: CASSEGLAGASYNEQFF
v_call: TRBV15; cdr3_length: 14; d_call: -; j_call: TRBJ1-4; clone_size: -; cdr3_nt: TGTGCCACCAGCAGACAGGGTTCCAATGAAAAACTGTTTTTT; cdr3_aa: CATSRQGSNEKLFF
v_call: TRBV5-1; cdr3_length: 12; d_call: -; j_call: TRBJ2-5; clone_size: -; cdr3_nt: TGCGCCAGCAGCTTGGAAGTCGGGGCCCAGTACTTC; cdr3_aa: CASSLEVGAQYF
v_call: TRBV4-2; cdr3_length: 15; d_call: TRBD2; j_call: TRBJ2-7; clone_size: -; cdr3_nt: TGTGCCAGCAGCAAAGGACTAGGGGATTCCTACGAGCAGTACTTC; cdr3_aa: CASSKGLGDSYEQYF
v_call: TRBV5-1; cdr3_length: 15; d_call: -; j_call: TRBJ2-7; clone_size: -; cdr3_nt: TGCGCCAGCAGCCATGTAGGGACTCCAGTTTACGAGCAGTACTTC; cdr3_aa: CASSHVGTPVYEQYF
v_call: TRBV7-8; cdr3_length: 12; d_call: -; j_call: TRBJ1-2; clone_size: -; cdr3_nt: TGTGCCAGCAGCTTAGATAGCTATGGCTACACCTTC; cdr3_aa: CASSLDSYGYTF
v_call: TRBV7-8; cdr3_length: 13; d_call: -; j_call: TRBJ2-7; clone_size: -; cdr3_nt: TGTGCCAGCAGACCGGCAGGCACCTACGAGCAGTACTTC; cdr3_aa: CASRPAGTYEQYF
v_call: TRBV14; cdr3_length: 16; d_call: -; j_call: TRBJ2-5; clone_size: -; cdr3_nt: TGTGCCAGCAGCCAAGATGGACAGAGCACGCAAGAGACCCAGTACTTC; cdr3_aa: CASSQDGQSTQETQYF
v_call: TRBV6-5; cdr3_length: 13; d_call: TRBD1; j_call: TRBJ1-1; clone_size: -; cdr3_nt: TGTGCCAGCAGAAAAACCGGGACAGGGAAAGCTTTCTTT; cdr3_aa: CASRKTGTGKAFF
v_call: TRBV7-9; cdr3_length: 15; d_call: -; j_call: TRBJ1-5; clone_size: few; cdr3_nt: TGTGCCAGCAGCAGGGAGGGCCTGAGTAATCAGCCCCAGCATTTT; cdr3_aa: CASSREGLSNQPQHF
v_call: TRBV30; cdr3_length: 13; d_call: -; j_call: TRBJ2-7; clone_size: -; cdr3_nt: TGTGCCTGGACAGGAACACCCTCCTACGAGCAGTACTTC; cdr3_aa: CAWTGTPSYEQYF
v_call: TRBV10-3; cdr3_length: 15; d_call: TRBD2; j_call: TRBJ2-3; clone_size: -; cdr3_nt: TGTGCCATCAGTGTGGTAGCGGGAGGGCCGAATACGCAGTATTTT; cdr3_aa: CAISVVAGGPNTQYF
v_call: TRBV5-1; cdr3_length: 16; d_call: -; j_call: TRBJ1-1; clone_size: -; cdr3_nt: TGCGCCAGCAGCACTGGGTTTTTGGAGAGGAACACTGAAGCTTTCTTT; cdr3_aa: CASSTGFLERNTEAFF
v_call: TRBV5-4; cdr3_length: 16; d_call: TRBD2; j_call: TRBJ2-5; clone_size: -; cdr3_nt: TGTGCCAGCAGCCTTTGGACTAGGCGGGAGCAAGAGACCCAGTACTTC; cdr3_aa: CASSLWTRREQETQYF
v_call: TRBV7-9; cdr3_length: 16; d_call: TRBD1; j_call: TRBJ2-2; clone_size: -; cdr3_nt: TGTGCCAGCAAAACAGGGGTCCCCCGGGACACCGGGGAGCTGTTTTTT; cdr3_aa: CASKTGVPRDTGELFF
v_call: TRBV6-6; cdr3_length: 14; d_call: -; j_call: TRBJ2-7; clone_size: -; cdr3_nt: TGTGCCAGCAGTTACTCGGACTTGACCTACGAGCAGTACTTC; cdr3_aa: CASSYSDLTYEQYF
v_call: TRBV29-1; cdr3_length: 16; d_call: TRBD1; j_call: TRBJ2-3; clone_size: -; cdr3_nt: TGCAGCGTTTCCGGGAGGACAGGGGGAGAGCCAGATACGCAGTATTTT; cdr3_aa: CSVSGRTGGEPDTQYF
v_call: TRBV6-4; cdr3_length: 16; d_call: TRBD1; j_call: TRBJ2-2; clone_size: -; cdr3_nt: TGTGCCAGCAGTGCTTTTGGGACAGGTCGCACCGGGGAGCTGTTTTTT; cdr3_aa: CASSAFGTGRTGELFF
v_call: TRBV5-5; cdr3_length: 15; d_call: TRBD1; j_call: TRBJ1-2; clone_size: -; cdr3_nt: TGTGCCAGCAGCATCACGGACAGGGCCAACTATGGCTACACCTTC; cdr3_aa: CASSITDRANYGYTF
v_call: TRBV4-2; cdr3_length: 17; d_call: TRBD2; j_call: TRBJ2-3; clone_size: -; cdr3_nt: TGTGCCAGCAGCCAAGATGGGGGTGGGGGGGGCACAGATACGCAGTATTTT; cdr3_aa: CASSQDGGGGGTDTQYF
v_call: TRBV5-4; cdr3_length: 13; d_call: TRBD1; j_call: TRBJ1-2; clone_size: -; cdr3_nt: TGTGCCAGCAGCGGGGAGGGACAGGGGGCGAGGACCTTC; cdr3_aa: CASSGEGQGARTF
v_call: TRBV7-3; cdr3_length: 14; d_call: TRBD1; j_call: TRBJ1-6; clone_size: -; cdr3_nt: TGTGCCAGCAGCCCGGGGACAGTTAATTCACCCCTCCACTTT; cdr3_aa: CASSPGTVNSPLHF
v_call: TRBV27; cdr3_length: 17; d_call: TRBD1; j_call: TRBJ1-2; clone_size: -; cdr3_nt: TGTGCCAGCAGAACCGGGACAGGGGGCGCAGGGGTTGGTGGCTACACCTTC; cdr3_aa: CASRTGTGGAGVGGYTF
v_call: TRBV7-6; cdr3_length: 15; d_call: TRBD2; j_call: TRBJ2-5; clone_size: -; cdr3_nt: TGTGCCAGCAGCCGGACCGGGACTATCCAAGAGACCCAGTACTTC; cdr3_aa: CASSRTGTIQETQYF
v_call: TRBV5-1; cdr3_length: 14; d_call: TRBD2; j_call: TRBJ2-1; clone_size: -; cdr3_nt: TGCGCCAGCAGCACGGGGAGGGCCTACAATGAGCAGTTCTTC; cdr3_aa: CASSTGRAYNEQFF
v_call: TRBV7-9; cdr3_length: 15; d_call: TRBD1; j_call: TRBJ2-7; clone_size: -; cdr3_nt: TGTGCCAGCAGCCCGAGGACAGGGGGCATCAACGAGCAGTACTTC; cdr3_aa: CASSPRTGGINEQYF
v_call: TRBV5-1; cdr3_length: 15; d_call: TRBD2; j_call: TRBJ2-1; clone_size: -; cdr3_nt: TGCGCCAGCACCTTGACTAGCGGGGAGTACAATGAGCAGTTCTTC; cdr3_aa: CASTLTSGEYNEQFF
v_call: TRBV21-1; cdr3_length: 14; d_call: -; j_call: TRBJ2-7; clone_size: -; cdr3_nt: TGTGCCAGCAGCTATCGGGACAGCGACTACGAGCAGTACTTC; cdr3_aa: CASSYRDSDYEQYF
v_call: TRBV20-1; cdr3_length: 11; d_call: -; j_call: TRBJ1-5; clone_size: -; cdr3_nt: TGCAGTGCTGAGGACCGGTACGGGGAGCATTTT; cdr3_aa: CSAEDRYGEHF
v_call: TRBV6-5; cdr3_length: 15; d_call: -; j_call: TRBJ1-4; clone_size: -; cdr3_nt: TGTGCCAGCAGTCCAACGGACAGTCGTAATGAAAAACTGTTTTTT; cdr3_aa: CASSPTDSRNEKLFF
v_call: TRBV2; cdr3_length: 17; d_call: TRBD2; j_call: TRBJ2-2; clone_size: many; cdr3_nt: TGTGCCAGCAGTTCCCTTGAGACTAGCGGGGGGGCCGGGGAGCTGTTTTTT; cdr3_aa: CASSSLETSGGAGELFF
v_call: TRBV7-6; cdr3_length: 13; d_call: -; j_call: TRBJ2-7; clone_size: -; cdr3_nt: TGTGCCAGCAGCTCGTTCAGGGGTTACGAGCAGTACTTC; cdr3_aa: CASSSFRGYEQYF
v_call: TRBV4-3; cdr3_length: 15; d_call: TRBD1; j_call: TRBJ2-1; clone_size: -; cdr3_nt: TGCGCCAGCAGCCAAGAACAGGGGAACCACAATGAGCAGTTCTTC; cdr3_aa: CASSQEQGNHNEQFF
v_call: TRBV7-6; cdr3_length: 15; d_call: -; j_call: TRBJ2-5; clone_size: once; cdr3_nt: TGTGCCAGCAGCGAAATGAGACAGGAGATAGAGACCCAGTACTTC; cdr3_aa: CASSEMRQEIETQYF
v_call: TRBV7-9; cdr3_length: 16; d_call: TRBD1; j_call: TRBJ2-7; clone_size: -; cdr3_nt: TGTGCCAGCAGCAACGACAGGGGGCCCAGCCCTTACGAGCAGTACTTC; cdr3_aa: CASSNDRGPSPYEQYF
v_call: TRBV6-1; cdr3_length: 15; d_call: TRBD1; j_call: TRBJ1-5; clone_size: -; cdr3_nt: TGTGCCACAAAGGGACAGGGAGGCCTTAATCAGCCCCAGCATTTT; cdr3_aa: CATKGQGGLNQPQHF
v_call: TRBV7-9; cdr3_length: 15; d_call: -; j_call: TRBJ1-1; clone_size: -; cdr3_nt: TGTGCCAGCAGGAAAGGCGGGACCGACTCCATGGGAGCTTTCTTT; cdr3_aa: CASRKGGTDSMGAFF
v_call: TRBV2; cdr3_length: 21; d_call: TRBD2; j_call: TRBJ2-6; clone_size: once; cdr3_nt: TGTGCCAGCAGTGTAGGTGGCGGCGGGGCCAGCGGGGGGACTGGGGCCAACGTCCTGACTTTC; cdr3_aa: CASSVGGGGASGGTGANVLTF
v_call: TRBV6-5; cdr3_length: 15; d_call: -; j_call: TRBJ1-5; clone_size: -; cdr3_nt: TGTGCCAGCAGTTACTCACCGGGGAACAATCAGCCCCAGCATTTT; cdr3_aa: CASSYSPGNNQPQHF
v_call: TRBV19; cdr3_length: 14; d_call: -; j_call: TRBJ1-5; clone_size: -; cdr3_nt: TGTGCCAGTAGTATACAGGGCTCTAATCAGCCCCAGCATTTT; cdr3_aa: CASSIQGSNQPQHF
v_call: TRBV10-1; cdr3_length: 16; d_call: TRBD2; j_call: TRBJ2-1; clone_size: -; cdr3_nt: TGCGCCAGCAGTGACGATCCTCGGGGGGCCTACAATGAGCAGTTCTTC; cdr3_aa: CASSDDPRGAYNEQFF
v_call: TRBV5-6; cdr3_length: 13; d_call: TRBD1; j_call: TRBJ2-7; clone_size: -; cdr3_nt: TGTGCCAGCAGCCCCCGGGACAGACGCGAGCAGTACTTC; cdr3_aa: CASSPRDRREQYF
v_call: TRBV13; cdr3_length: 14; d_call: TRBD1; j_call: TRBJ1-2; clone_size: -; cdr3_nt: TGTGCCAGCAGCGCACGGACAGGGATCTATGGCTACACCTTC; cdr3_aa: CASSARTGIYGYTF
v_call: TRBV6-5; cdr3_length: 15; d_call: TRBD2; j_call: TRBJ2-7; clone_size: -; cdr3_nt: TGTGCCAGCAGTTCCGCGACTAGCGGGAGTTACGAGCAGTACTTC; cdr3_aa: CASSSATSGSYEQYF
v_call: TRBV29-1; cdr3_length: 13; d_call: TRBD2; j_call: TRBJ2-3; clone_size: once; cdr3_nt: TGCAGCGTTGAAGGACTAGCAGCAGATACGCAGTATTTT; cdr3_aa: CSVEGLAADTQYF
v_call: TRBV5-1; cdr3_length: 13; d_call: -; j_call: TRBJ2-5; clone_size: once; cdr3_nt: TGCGCCAGCAGCTTGGCGACTAGAGAGACCCAGTACTTC; cdr3_aa: CASSLATRETQYF
v_call: TRBV5-4; cdr3_length: 13; d_call: -; j_call: TRBJ2-7; clone_size: -; cdr3_nt: TGTGCCAGCAGCGGTAGACCTAGAGACGAGCAGTACTTC; cdr3_aa: CASSGRPRDEQYF